This T cell receptor beta chain was recorded in a study of post-analysis software for immune sequencing data. Germline lookup yields CDR1 SGHTA and CDR2 FQGNSA. The CDR3 is 14 residues long. Note on this clonotype: Antigen unknown. At one of its ends the junction is not consistent with the germline gene, which may arise from a read error.

Findings and caveats of the study: Five or six TRBV segments, including TRBV5-6, TRBV5-1 and TRBV20-1, were more frequent in patients than controls.

The TCR beta cDNA libraries contained unique molecular identifiers. TCRdb re-analysed the PCR reads in MiXCR, keeping a single row per CDR3 protein. Of fewer than 850,000 distinct CDR3 sequences in the sample, 30% are singletons; the top ten hold roughly 0.54%. The origin of this receptor is a girl aged 5-17 years with multiple sclerosis. The sequenced sample was blood. This rearrangement joins TRBV7-2 to TRBJ1-1, with D unresolved. The CDR3 sequence is CASSPSPMNTEPFF. CDR3 coding DNA: TGTGCCAGCAGCCCTAGCCCTATGAACACTGAACCTTTCTTT.